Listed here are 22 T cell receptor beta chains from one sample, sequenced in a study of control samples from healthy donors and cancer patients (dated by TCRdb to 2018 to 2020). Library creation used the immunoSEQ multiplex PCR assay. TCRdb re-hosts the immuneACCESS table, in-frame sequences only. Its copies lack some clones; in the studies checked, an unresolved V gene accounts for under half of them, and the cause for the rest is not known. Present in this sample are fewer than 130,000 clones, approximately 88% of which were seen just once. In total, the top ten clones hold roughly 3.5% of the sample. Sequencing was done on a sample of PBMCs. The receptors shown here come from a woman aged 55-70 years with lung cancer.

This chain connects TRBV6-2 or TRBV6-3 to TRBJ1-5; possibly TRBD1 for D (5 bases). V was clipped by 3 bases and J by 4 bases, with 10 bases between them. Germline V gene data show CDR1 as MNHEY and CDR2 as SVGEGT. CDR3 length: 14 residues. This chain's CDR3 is CASSYGGGNQPQHF. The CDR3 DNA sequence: TGTGCCAGCAGTTATGGGGGAGGGAATCAGCCCCAGCATTTT.

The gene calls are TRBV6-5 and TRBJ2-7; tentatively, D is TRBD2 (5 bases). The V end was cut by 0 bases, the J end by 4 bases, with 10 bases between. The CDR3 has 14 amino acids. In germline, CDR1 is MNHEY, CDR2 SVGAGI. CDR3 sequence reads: CASSYSTSGYEQYF. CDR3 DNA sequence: TGTGCCAGCAGTTACTCGACCTCGGGATACGAGCAGTACTTC.

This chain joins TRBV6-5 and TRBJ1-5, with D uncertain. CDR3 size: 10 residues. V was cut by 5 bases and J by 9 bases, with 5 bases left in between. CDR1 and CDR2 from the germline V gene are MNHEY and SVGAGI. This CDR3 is CASSLSPQHF. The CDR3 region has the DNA TGTGCCAGCAGTCTCTCGCCCCAGCATTTT.

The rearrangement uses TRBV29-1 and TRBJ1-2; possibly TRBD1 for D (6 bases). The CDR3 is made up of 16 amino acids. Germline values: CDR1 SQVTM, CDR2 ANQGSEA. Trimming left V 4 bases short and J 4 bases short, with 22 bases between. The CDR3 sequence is CSVVLQGLGRSYGYTF. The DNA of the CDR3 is TGCAGCGTTGTTCTACAGGGTCTTGGACGGAGCTATGGCTACACCTTC.

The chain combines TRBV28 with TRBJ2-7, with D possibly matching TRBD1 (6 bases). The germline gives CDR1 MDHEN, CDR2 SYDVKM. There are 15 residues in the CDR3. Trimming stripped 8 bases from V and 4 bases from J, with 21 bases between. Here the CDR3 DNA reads TGTGCCAGCGGAACTGGGACAAGGCGTGGGTACGAGCAGTACTTC. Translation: CASGTGTRRGYEQYF.

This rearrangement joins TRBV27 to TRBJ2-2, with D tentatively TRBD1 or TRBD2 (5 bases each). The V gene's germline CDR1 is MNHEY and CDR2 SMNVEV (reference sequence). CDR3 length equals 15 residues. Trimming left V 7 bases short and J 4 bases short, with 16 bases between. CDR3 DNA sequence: TGTGCCAGCAACCCCCAGGGTGAGGGCACCGGGGAGCTGTTTTTT. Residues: CASNPQGEGTGELFF.

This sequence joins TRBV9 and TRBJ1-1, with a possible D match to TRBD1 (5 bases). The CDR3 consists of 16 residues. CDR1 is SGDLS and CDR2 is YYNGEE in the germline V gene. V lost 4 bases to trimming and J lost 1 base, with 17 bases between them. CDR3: CASSPRLGAGNTEAFF. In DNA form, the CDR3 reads TGTGCCAGCAGCCCGCGCTTAGGGGCTGGGAACACTGAAGCTTTCTTT.

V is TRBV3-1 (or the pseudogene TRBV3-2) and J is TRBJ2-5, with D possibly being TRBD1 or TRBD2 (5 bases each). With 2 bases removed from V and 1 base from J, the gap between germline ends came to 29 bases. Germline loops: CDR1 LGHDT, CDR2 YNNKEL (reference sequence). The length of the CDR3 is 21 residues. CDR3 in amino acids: CASSQPIAPTGTTDTQETQYF. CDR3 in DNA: TGTGCCAGCAGCCAACCTATAGCACCCACGGGAACGACAGACACCCAAGAGACCCAGTACTTC.

The CDR3 sequence is CASSRQGESNSPLHF. DNA for the CDR3: TGTGCCAGCAGCCGACAGGGTGAAAGTAATTCACCCCTCCACTTT. The chain employs TRBV9 and TRBJ1-6; 7 bases are a match to TRBD1. After removal of 4 bases from V and 6 bases from J, the junction contained 7 bases not matched to a gene. CDR3 size: 15 residues. Germline loops: CDR1 SGDLS, CDR2 YYNGEE. Looking up the rest from reference TRBV9 and TRBJ1-6 gives the full variable domain: DSGVTQTPKHLITATGQRVTLRCSPRSGDLSVYWYQQSLDQGLQFLIQYYNGEERAKGNILERFSAQQFPDLHSELNLSSLELGDSALYFCASSRQGESNSPLHFGNGTRLTVT.

CDR3 sequence: CASSEAQYRAYGYTF. CDR3 sequence (DNA): TGTGCCAGCAGTGAAGCGCAGTACAGGGCCTATGGCTACACCTTC. The rearrangement links TRBV6-1 to TRBJ1-2; weak D call: TRBD1 (6 bases). CDR1 and CDR2 (germline): MNHNS, SASEGT. Trimming took 0 bases from V and 4 from J, leaving 12 bases between them. CDR3 length: 15 residues.

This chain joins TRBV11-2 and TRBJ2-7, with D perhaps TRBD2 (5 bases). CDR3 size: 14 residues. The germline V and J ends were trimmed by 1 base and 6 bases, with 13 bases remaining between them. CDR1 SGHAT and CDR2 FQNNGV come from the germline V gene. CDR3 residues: CASSLVELGGEQYF. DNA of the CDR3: TGTGCCAGCAGCTTAGTTGAACTAGGAGGCGAGCAGTACTTC.

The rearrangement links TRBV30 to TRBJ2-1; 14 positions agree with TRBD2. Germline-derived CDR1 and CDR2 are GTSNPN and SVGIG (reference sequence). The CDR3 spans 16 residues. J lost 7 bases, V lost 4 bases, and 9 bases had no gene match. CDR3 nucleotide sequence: TGTGCCTGGACCCAACCCCGGACTAGCGGGAGGAATGAGCAGTTCTTC. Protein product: CAWTQPRTSGRNEQFF.

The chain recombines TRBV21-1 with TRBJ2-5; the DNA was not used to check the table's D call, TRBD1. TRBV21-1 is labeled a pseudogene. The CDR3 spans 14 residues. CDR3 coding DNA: TGTGCCAGCAGCCAAGGGGCAGGCCAAGAGACCCAGTACTTC. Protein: CASSQGAGQETQYF.

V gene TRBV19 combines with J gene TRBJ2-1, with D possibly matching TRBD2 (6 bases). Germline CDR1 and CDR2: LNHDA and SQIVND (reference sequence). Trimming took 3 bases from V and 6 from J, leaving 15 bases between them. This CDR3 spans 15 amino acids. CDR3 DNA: TGTGCCAGTAGTATTATGACTAGTGTGGGCAATGAGCAGTTCTTC. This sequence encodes CASSIMTSVGNEQFF.

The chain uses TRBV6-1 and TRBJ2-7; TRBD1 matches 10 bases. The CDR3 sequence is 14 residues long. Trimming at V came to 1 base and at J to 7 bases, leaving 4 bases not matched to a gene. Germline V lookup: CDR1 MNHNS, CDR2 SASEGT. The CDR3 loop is CASSEGQGAVEQYF. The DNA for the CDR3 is TGTGCCAGCAGTGAAGGACAGGGGGCGGTGGAGCAGTACTTC.

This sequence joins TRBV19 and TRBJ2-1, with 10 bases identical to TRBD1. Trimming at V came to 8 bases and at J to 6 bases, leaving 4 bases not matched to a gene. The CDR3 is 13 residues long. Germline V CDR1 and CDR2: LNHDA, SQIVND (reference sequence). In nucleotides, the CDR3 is TGTGCCAGTGGCAGACAGGGGGCCAATGAGCAGTTCTTC. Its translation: CASGRQGANEQFF. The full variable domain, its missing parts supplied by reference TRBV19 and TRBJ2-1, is DGGITQSPKYLFRKEGQNVTLSCEQNLNHDAMYWYRQDPGQGLRLIYYSQIVNDFQKGDIAEGYSVSREKKESFPLTVTSAQKNPTAFYLCASGRQGANEQFFGPGTRLTVL.

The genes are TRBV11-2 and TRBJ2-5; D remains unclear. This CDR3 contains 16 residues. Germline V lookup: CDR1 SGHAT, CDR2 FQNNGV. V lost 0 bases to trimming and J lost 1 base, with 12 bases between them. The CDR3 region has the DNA TGTGCCAGCAGCTTAGAGGGTAGCCTGTCCCAAGAGACCCAGTACTTC. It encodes CASSLEGSLSQETQYF. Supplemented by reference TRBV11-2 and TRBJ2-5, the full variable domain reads EAGVAQSPRYKIIEKRQSVAFWCNPISGHATLYWYQQILGQGPKLLIQFQNNGVVDDSQLPKDRFSAERLKGVDSTLKIQPAKLEDSAVYLCASSLEGSLSQETQYFGPGTRLLVL.

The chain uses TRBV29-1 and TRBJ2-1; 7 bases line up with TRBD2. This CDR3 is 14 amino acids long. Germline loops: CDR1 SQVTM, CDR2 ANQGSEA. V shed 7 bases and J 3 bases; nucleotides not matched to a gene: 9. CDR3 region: CSAISRGDYNEQFF. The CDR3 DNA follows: TGCAGCGCTATCAGTCGGGGGGACTACAATGAGCAGTTCTTC.

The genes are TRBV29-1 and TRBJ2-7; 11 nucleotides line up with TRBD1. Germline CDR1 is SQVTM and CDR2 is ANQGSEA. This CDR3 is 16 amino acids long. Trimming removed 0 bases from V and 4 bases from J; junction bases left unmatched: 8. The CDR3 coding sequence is TGCAGCGTTGAAGATCCCGGGACAGGGGGAAAGTACGAGCAGTACTTC. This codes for CSVEDPGTGGKYEQYF.

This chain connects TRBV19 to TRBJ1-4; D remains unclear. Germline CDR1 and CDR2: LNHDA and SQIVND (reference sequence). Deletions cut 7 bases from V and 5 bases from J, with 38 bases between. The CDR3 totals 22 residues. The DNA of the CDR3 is TGTGCCAGTATCATCTCGTCCGACACTCTACGACTGAGAACACCTGAAAATGAAAAACTGTTTTTT. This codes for CASIISSDTLRLRTPENEKLFF.

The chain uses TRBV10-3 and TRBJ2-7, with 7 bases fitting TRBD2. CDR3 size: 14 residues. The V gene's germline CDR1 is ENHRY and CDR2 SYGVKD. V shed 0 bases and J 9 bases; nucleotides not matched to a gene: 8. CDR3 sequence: CAISESTLGEGQYF. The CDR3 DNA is TGTGCCATCAGTGAGTCGACCCTGGGGGAGGGGCAGTACTTC.

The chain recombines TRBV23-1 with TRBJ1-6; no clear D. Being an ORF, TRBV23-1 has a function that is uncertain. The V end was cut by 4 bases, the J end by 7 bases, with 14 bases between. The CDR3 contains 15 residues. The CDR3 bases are TGCGCCAGCAGTCCACATGGGGTTACCAATTCACCCCTCCACTTT. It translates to CASSPHGVTNSPLHF.